This T cell receptor (beta chain) was recorded in a study of T cells after yellow fever vaccination. Study-wide results and limits: Subsequent booster samples again held most clones from primary vaccination (under 98% CD4, 85% to 90% CD8). The study found a weaker secondary response that peaked faster, day 5 versus 15. It was a small share of clonotypes that appeared in both CD4 and CD8 compartments.

Synthesis of TCR cDNA relied on 5'RACE template switching, which attached a universal primer site and UMIs. TCRdb passed the 5' RACE reads through MiXCR, listing each CDR3 protein once. Of about 550,000 distinct CDR3 sequences in the sample, under 25% are singletons; the top ten hold 13% to 15%. This CDR3 has 15 residues. The ends were cut back, 8 bases at V and 3 bases at J, with 18 bases in the middle. This clonotype was observed a few times. Its specificity is unknown. The sequencing used PBMCs, collected 15 days after the yellow fever booster vaccination. This clonotype was obtained from a man aged 25 to 40 who received the YFV17D yellow fever vaccine. The chain is built from TRBV12-3 or TRBV12-4 and TRBJ2-3; D possibly uses TRBD1 or TRBD2 (5 bases each). The CDR3 coding sequence is TGTGCCAGCGGACCAACCGGGACCTCGACAGATACGCAGTATTTT. The encoded protein is CASGPTGTSTDTQYF.